This paragraph reports one TCR beta chain. Produced via immunoSEQ multiplex PCR; TCRdb's table is partial and in-frame only. The data hold 200,000 to 250,000 clones, with 88% observed a single time. The data originate from a study of blood T cell repertoires in COVID-19. The CDR3 runs 17 residues. The J segment lost 13 bases and the V segment lost 1 base, leaving 18 bases of the junction unmatched. Per the germline V gene, CDR1 is SNHLY and CDR2 is FYNNEI. This chain joins TRBV2 and TRBJ2-1, with TRBD2 identical over 8 bases. The receptor was derived from a man aged 50 to 59 with COVID-19, enrolled during active disease. Sequencing input: peripheral blood. CDR3 amino acids: CASSEELGTREKATQFF. CDR3 in DNA: TGTGCCAGCAGTGAAGAGTTAGGGACTAGGGAGAAAGCTACTCAGTTCTTC.